This TCR beta chain was identified in a study of shared clonotypes between healthy human individuals. Study-level information: The study used three CD4 naive, three CD4 memory, two CD8 naive and one CD8 memory plate per donor.

Splitting of each subset's genomic DNA was done evenly across several immunoSEQ plates. Using immunoSEQ multiplex PCR, the repertoire was profiled, and TCRdb retains in-frame clones only, with some absent. The sample lists hundreds of thousands of clones; 73% were seen once. Only one count was recorded for this clone. Trimming stripped 3 bases from V and 4 bases from J, with 13 bases between. The CDR3 is 14 residues long. The germline gives CDR1 MNHNS, CDR2 SASEGT. The source of this sequence is a woman in her twenties or thirties in good health. Sample: memory CD4+ T cells sorted from blood. Subset noted: CD45RA-negative fraction. This chain joins TRBV6-1 and TRBJ2-7; D is unresolved. CDR3 DNA: TGTGCCAGCAGTGATTTGTGGGTTGGTTACGAGCAGTACTTC. This codes for CASSDLWVGYEQYF.